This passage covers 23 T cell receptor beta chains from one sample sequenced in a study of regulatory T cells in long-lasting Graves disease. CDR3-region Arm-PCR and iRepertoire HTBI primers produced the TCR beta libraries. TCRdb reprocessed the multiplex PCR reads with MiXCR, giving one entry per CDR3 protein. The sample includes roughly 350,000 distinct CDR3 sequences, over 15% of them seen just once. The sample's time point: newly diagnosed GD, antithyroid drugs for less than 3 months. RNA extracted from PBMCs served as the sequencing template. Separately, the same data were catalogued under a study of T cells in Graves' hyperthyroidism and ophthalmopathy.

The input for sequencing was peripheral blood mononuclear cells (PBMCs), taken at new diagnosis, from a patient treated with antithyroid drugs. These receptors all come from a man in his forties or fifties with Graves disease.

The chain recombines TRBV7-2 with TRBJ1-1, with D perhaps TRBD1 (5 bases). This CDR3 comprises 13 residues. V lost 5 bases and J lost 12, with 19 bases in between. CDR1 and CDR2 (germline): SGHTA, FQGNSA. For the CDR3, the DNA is TGTGCCAGCAGCCCCCGGGGCAGGTCCGGGTCTTTCTTT. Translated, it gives CASSPRGRSGSFF.

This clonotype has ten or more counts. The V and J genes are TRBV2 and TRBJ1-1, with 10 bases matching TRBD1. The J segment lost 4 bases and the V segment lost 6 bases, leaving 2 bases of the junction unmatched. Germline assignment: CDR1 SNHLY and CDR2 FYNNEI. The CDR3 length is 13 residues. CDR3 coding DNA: TGTGCCAGCAGCGGGGACAGGGGCACTGAAGCTTTCTTT. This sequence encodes CASSGDRGTEAFF.

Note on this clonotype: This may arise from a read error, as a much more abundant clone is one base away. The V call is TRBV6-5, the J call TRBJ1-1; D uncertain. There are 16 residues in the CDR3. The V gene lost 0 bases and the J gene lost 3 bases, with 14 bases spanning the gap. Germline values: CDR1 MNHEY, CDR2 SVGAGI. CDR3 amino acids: CASSYSSGFMDTEAFF. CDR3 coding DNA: TGTGCCAGCAGTTACTCGTCGGGGTTCATGGACACTGAAGCTTTCTTT.

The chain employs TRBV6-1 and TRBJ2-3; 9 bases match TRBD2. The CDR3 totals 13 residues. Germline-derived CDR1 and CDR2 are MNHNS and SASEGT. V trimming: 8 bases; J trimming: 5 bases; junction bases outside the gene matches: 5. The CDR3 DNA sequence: TGTGCCAGCCGGGGACTAGCCAAAGATACGCAGTATTTT. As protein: CASRGLAKDTQYF.

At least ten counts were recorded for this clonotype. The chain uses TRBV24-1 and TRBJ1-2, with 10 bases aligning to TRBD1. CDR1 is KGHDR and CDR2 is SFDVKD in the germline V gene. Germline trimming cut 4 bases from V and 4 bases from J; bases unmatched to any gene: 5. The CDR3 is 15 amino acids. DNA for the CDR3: TGTGCCACCAGTGAGCACCGACAGGGGGCCTATGGCTACACCTTC. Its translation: CATSEHRQGAYGYTF.

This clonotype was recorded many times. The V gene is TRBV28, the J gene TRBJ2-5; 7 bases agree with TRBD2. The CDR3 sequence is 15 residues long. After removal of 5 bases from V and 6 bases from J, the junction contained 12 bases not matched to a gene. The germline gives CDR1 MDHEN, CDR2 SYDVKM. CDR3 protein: CASSPYRAGVQTQYF. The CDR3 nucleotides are TGTGCCAGCAGTCCCTACCGGGCGGGGGTACAGACCCAGTACTTC.

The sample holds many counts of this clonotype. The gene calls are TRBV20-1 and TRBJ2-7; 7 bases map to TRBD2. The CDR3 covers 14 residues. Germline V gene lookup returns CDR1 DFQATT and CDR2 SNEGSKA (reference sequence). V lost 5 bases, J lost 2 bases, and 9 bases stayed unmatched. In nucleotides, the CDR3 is TGCAGTGCTGACGCCCCTAGCGGAGCCTACGAGCAGTACTTC. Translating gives CSADAPSGAYEQYF.

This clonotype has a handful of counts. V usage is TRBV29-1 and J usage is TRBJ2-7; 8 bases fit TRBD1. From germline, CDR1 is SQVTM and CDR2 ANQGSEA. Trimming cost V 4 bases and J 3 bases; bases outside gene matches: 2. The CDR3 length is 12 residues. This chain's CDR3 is CSVAGGGYEQYF. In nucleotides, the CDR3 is TGCAGCGTTGCAGGGGGCGGCTACGAGCAGTACTTC.

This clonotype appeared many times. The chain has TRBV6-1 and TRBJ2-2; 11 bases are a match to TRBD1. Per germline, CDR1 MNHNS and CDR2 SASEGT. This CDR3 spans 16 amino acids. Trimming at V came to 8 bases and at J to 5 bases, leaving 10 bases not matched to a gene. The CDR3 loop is CASSLGTGGRTGELFF. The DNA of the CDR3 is TGTGCCAGCTCACTTGGGACAGGGGGTCGGACCGGGGAGCTGTTTTTT.

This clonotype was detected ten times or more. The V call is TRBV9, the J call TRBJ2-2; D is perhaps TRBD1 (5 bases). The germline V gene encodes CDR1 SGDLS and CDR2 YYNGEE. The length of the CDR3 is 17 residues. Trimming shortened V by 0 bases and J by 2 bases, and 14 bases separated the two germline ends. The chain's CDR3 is CASSVGQTRGNTGELFF. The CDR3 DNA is TGTGCCAGCAGCGTAGGTCAGACAAGGGGTAACACCGGGGAGCTGTTTTTT.

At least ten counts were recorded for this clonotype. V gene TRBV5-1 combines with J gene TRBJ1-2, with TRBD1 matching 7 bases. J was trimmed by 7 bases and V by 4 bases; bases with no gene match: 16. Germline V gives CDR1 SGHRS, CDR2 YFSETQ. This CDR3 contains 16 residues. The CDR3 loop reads CASSPILDGHRGGYTF. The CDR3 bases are TGCGCCAGCAGCCCAATCCTGGACGGCCACAGGGGTGGCTACACCTTC.

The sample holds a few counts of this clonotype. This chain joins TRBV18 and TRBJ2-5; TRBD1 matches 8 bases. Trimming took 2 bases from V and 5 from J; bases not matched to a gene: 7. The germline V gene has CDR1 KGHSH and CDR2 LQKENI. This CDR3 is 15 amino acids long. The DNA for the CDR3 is TGTGCCAGCTCACCAGGGACAGGACTTTGGGAGACCCAGTACTTC. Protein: CASSPGTGLWETQYF.

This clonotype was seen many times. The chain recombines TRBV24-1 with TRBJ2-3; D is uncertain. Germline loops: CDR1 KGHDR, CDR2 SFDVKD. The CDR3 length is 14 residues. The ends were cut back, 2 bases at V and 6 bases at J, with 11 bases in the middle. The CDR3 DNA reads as TGTGCCACCAGTGATTCAGTGGCGAGGGATACGCAGTATTTT. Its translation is CATSDSVARDTQYF.

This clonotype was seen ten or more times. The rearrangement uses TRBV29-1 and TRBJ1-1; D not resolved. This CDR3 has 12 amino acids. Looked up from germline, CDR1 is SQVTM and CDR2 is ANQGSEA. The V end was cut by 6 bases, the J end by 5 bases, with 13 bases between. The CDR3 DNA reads TGCAGCGTCTCGGGGTTGTGGACTGAAGCTTTCTTT. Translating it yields CSVSGLWTEAFF.

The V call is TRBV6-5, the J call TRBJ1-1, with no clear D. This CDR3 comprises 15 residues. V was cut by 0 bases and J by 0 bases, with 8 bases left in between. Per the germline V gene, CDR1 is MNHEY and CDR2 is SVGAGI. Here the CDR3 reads CASSYSTGMNTEAFF. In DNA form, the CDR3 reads TGTGCCAGCAGTTACTCGACGGGAATGAACACTGAAGCTTTCTTT.

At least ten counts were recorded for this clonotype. The DNA for the CDR3 is TGTGCCAGCAGCTTAGTCCGGGACAGTACCTACGAGCAGTACTTC. It specifies CASSLVRDSTYEQYF. The V and J genes are TRBV7-8 and TRBJ2-7; 7 nucleotides match TRBD1. V lost 1 base and J lost 2; bases outside the gene matches: 5. The CDR3 is made up of 15 amino acids. CDR1 and CDR2 (germline): SGHVS, FQNEAQ.

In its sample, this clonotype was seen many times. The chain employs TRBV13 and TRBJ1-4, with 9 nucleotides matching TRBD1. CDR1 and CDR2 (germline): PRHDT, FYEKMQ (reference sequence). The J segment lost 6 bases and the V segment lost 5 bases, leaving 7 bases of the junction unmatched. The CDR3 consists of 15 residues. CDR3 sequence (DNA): TGTGCCAGCAGCACCCGGACAGGGGAAGATGAAAAACTGTTTTTT. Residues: CASSTRTGEDEKLFF.

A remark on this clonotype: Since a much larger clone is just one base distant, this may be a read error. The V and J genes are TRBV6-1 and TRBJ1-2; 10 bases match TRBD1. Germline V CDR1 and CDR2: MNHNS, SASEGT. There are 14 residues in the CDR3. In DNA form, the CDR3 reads TGTACCAGCAGTGTCCGGACAGGGGGAGATGGCTACACCTTC. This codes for CTSSVRTGGDGYTF.

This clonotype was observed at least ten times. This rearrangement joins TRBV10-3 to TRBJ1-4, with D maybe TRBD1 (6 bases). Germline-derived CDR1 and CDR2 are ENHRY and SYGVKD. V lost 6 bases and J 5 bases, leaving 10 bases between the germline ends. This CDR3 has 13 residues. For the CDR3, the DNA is TGTGCCATCAGAGCCCAGGGGAATGAAAAACTGTTTTTT. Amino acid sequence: CAIRAQGNEKLFF.

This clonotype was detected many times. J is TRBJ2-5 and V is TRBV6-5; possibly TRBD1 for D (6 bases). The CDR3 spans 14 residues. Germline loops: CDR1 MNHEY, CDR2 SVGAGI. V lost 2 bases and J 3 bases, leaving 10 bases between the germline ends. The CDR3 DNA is TGTGCCAGCAGTTACGCCGGGACAAAAGAGACCCAGTACTTC. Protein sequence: CASSYAGTKETQYF.

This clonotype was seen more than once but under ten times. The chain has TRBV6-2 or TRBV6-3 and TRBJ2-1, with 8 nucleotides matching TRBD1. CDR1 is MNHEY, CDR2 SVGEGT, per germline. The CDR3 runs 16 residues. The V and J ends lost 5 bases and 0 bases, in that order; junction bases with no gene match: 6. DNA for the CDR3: TGTGCCAGCAGTAAAAGACAGGGGAGCTCCTACAATGAGCAGTTCTTC. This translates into CASSKRQGSSYNEQFF.

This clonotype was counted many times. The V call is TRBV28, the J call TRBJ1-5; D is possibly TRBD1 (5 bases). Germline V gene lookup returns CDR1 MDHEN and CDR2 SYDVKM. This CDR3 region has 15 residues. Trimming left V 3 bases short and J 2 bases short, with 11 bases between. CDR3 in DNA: TGTGCCAGCAGTTTTGGAGGGGCGGGCAATCAGCCCCAGCATTTT. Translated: CASSFGGAGNQPQHF.

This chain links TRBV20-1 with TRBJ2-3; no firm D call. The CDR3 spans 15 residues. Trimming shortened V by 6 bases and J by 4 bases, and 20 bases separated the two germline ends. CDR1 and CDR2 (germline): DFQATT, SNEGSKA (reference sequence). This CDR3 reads CSATTFRKPADTQYF. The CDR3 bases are TGCAGTGCCACCACGTTCCGAAAGCCCGCAGATACGCAGTATTTT.